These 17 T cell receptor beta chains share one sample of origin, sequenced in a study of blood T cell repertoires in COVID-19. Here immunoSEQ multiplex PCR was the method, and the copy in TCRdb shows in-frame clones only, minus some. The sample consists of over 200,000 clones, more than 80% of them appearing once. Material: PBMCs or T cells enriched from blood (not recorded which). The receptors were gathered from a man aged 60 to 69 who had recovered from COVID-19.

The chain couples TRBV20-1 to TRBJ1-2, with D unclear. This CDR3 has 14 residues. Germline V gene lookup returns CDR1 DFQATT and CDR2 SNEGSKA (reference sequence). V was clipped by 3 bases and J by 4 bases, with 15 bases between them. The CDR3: CSASQETNFYGYTF. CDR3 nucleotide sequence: TGCAGTGCTAGTCAGGAAACAAACTTCTATGGCTACACCTTC.

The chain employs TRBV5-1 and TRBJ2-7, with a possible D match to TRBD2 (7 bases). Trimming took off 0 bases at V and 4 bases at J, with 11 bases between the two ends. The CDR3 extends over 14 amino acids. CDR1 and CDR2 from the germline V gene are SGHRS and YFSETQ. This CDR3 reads CASSLVGGGYEQYF. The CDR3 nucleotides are TGCGCCAGCAGCTTGGTAGGGGGAGGGTACGAGCAGTACTTC. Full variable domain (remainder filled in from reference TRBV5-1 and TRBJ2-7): KAGVTQTPRYLIKTRGQQVTLSCSPISGHRSVSWYQQTPGQGLQFLFEYFSETQRNKGNFPGRFSGRQFSNSRSEMNVSTLELGDSALYLCASSLVGGGYEQYFGPGTRLTVT.

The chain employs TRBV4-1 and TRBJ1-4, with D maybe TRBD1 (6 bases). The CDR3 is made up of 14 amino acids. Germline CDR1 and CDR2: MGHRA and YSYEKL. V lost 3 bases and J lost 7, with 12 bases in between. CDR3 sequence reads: CASSQGAISEKLFF. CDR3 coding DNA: TGCGCCAGCAGCCAGGGGGCGATCAGTGAAAAACTGTTTTTT.

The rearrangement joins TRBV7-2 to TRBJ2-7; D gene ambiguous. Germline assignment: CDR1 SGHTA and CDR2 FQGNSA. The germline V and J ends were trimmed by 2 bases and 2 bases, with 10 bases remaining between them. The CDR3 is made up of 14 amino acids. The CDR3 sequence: CASSLIPETYEQYF. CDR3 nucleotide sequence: TGTGCCAGCAGCTTAATCCCTGAGACCTACGAGCAGTACTTC.

Written as DNA, the CDR3 is TGTGCCAGCAGTCCAGGGGTTTCTGGGGCCAACGTCCTGACTTTC. Residues: CASSPGVSGANVLTF. This chain connects TRBV2 to TRBJ2-6; D perhaps matches TRBD1 (6 bases). Trimming took off 5 bases at V and 1 base at J, with 9 bases between the two ends. Germline CDR1 SNHLY, CDR2 FYNNEI. This CDR3 is 15 amino acids long.

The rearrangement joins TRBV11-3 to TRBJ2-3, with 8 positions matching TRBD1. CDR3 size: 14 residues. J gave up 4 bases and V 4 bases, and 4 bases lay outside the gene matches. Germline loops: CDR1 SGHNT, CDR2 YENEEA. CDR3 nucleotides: TGTGCCAGCAGCTCATGGACAGGGCCAGATACGCAGTATTTT. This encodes CASSSWTGPDTQYF. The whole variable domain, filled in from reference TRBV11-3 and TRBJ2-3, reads EAGVVQSPRYKIIEKKQPVAFWCNPISGHNTLYWYLQNLGQGPELLIRYENEEAVDDSQLPKDRFSAERLKGVDSTLKIQPAELGDSAVYLCASSSWTGPDTQYFGPGTRLTVL.

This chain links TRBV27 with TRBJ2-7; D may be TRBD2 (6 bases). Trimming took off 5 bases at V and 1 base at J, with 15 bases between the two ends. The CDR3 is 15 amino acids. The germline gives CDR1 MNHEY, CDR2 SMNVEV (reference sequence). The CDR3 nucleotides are TGTGCCAGCAGTCCTTCGGCAGGGACTTCCTACGAGCAGTACTTC. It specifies CASSPSAGTSYEQYF.

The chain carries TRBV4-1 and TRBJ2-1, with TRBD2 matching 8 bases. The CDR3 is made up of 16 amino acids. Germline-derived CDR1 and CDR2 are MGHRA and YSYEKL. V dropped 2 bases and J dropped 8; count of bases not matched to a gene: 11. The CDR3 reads CASSQPRRGDDHEQFF. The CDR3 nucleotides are TGCGCCAGCAGCCAACCCCGGCGGGGGGATGATCATGAGCAGTTCTTC.

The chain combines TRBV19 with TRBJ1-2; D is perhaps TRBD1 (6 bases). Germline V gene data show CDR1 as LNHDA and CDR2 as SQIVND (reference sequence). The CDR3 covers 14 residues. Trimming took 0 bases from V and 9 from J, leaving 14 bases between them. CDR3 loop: CASSIDRQGTSYTF. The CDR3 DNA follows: TGTGCCAGTAGTATAGATCGTCAGGGGACGAGCTACACCTTC. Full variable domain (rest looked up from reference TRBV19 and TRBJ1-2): DGGITQSPKYLFRKEGQNVTLSCEQNLNHDAMYWYRQDPGQGLRLIYYSQIVNDFQKGDIAEGYSVSREKKESFPLTVTSAQKNPTAFYLCASSIDRQGTSYTFGSGTRLTVV.

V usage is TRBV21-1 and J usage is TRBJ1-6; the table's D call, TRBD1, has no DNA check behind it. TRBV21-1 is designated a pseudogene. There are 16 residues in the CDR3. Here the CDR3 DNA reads TGTGCCAGCAGTAGACAGGGGGCCTCCTATAATTCACCCCTCCACTTT. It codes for CASSRQGASYNSPLHF.

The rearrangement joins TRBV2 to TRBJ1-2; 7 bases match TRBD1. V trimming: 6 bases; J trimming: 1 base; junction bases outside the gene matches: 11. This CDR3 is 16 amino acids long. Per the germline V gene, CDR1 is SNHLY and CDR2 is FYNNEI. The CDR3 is CASSATRGQNNYGYTF. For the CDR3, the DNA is TGTGCCAGCAGCGCCACAAGGGGACAGAATAACTATGGCTACACCTTC.

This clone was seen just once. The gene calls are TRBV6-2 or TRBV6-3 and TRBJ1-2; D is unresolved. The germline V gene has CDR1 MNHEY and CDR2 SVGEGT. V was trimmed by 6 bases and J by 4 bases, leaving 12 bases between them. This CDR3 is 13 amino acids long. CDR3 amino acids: CASSLEWSYGYTF. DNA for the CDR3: TGTGCCAGCAGCCTTGAATGGAGCTATGGCTACACCTTC.

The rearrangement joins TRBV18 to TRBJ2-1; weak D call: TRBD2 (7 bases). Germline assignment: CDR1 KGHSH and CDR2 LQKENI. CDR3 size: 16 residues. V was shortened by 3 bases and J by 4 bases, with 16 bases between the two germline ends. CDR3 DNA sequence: TGTGCCAGCTCACCGGGGGGCGGGGGCCCTTACAATGAGCAGTTCTTC. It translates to CASSPGGGGPYNEQFF.

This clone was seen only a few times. The CDR3 DNA reads as TGTGCCAGCAGCTTACAGGGGAGCACTGAAGCTTTCTTT. Residues: CASSLQGSTEAFF. The chain combines TRBV13 with TRBJ1-1; the D gene is possibly TRBD1 (6 bases). The CDR3 is 13 residues long. Per the germline V gene, CDR1 is PRHDT and CDR2 is FYEKMQ (reference sequence). With 2 bases removed from V and 4 bases from J, the gap between germline ends came to 8 bases.

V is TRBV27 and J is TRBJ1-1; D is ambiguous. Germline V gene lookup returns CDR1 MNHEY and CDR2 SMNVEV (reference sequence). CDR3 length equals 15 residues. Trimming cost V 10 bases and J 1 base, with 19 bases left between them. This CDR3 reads CATKAMAARNTEAFF. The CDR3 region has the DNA TGTGCCACCAAAGCCATGGCGGCCAGGAACACTGAAGCTTTCTTT.

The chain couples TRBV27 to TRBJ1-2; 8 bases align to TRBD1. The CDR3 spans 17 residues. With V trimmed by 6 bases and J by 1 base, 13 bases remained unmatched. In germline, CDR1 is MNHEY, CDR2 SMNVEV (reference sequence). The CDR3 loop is CASSPNQGTGVNYGYTF. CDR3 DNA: TGTGCCAGCAGCCCAAACCAAGGGACAGGTGTTAACTATGGCTACACCTTC.

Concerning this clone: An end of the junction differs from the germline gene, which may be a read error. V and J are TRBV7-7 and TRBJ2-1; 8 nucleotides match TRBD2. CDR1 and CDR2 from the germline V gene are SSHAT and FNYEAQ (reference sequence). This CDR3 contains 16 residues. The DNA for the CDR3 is TGTGCTAGCAGCTTAGGGATAGCGGGGTCCTACAATGAGCAGTTCTTC. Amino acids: CASSLGIAGSYNEQFF.